The 17 T cell receptor beta chains given below trace back to one sample, sequenced in a study of T-cell memory formation after mild COVID-19. TCRdb fed the 5' RACE reads into MiXCR, producing one record per CDR3 protein. This table has around 430,000 distinct CDR3 sequences, approximately 16% appearing once. Sample: PBMCs or a T cell subset sorted from them (not recorded which). These receptors came from a man younger than 35 who had mild COVID-19 (a few samples of this study predate the infection). Cell type and time point are not known.

The chain couples TRBV28 to TRBJ2-3; 8 bases match TRBD2. CDR3 length: 16 residues. Germline CDR1 MDHEN, CDR2 SYDVKM. With V trimmed by 6 bases and J by 2 bases, 10 bases remained unmatched. This CDR3 is CASRSAGGLYTDTQYF. CDR3 bases: TGTGCCAGCAGATCGGCGGGGGGCCTTTACACAGATACGCAGTATTTT.

The V gene is TRBV9, the J gene TRBJ1-1; the D gene is possibly TRBD1 (5 bases). In germline, CDR1 is SGDLS, CDR2 YYNGEE. The CDR3 is 17 residues long. Trimming shortened V by 3 bases and J by 5 bases, and 23 bases separated the two germline ends. CDR3 sequence (DNA): TGTGCCAGCAGCGACCACGCCGGCTTGAGGGGTCAAACTGAAGCTTTCTTT. It yields the protein CASSDHAGLRGQTEAFF.

This clonotype occurred a few times. The chain carries TRBV7-2 and TRBJ2-5, with unresolved D. CDR1 is SGHTA, CDR2 FQGNSA, per germline. V shed 4 bases and J shed 1 base, with 7 bases lying between them. The CDR3 sequence is 13 residues long. CDR3 nucleotides: TGTGCCAGCAGCTCCCCTCCCCAAGAGACCCAGTACTTC. Its translation is CASSSPPQETQYF.

This clonotype was picked up one time. This chain joins TRBV5-1 and TRBJ1-4, with 8 bases that match TRBD1. CDR3 length: 13 residues. Unmatched junction bases numbered 2, after V lost 8 bases and J lost 2 bases. Germline-derived CDR1 and CDR2 are SGHRS and YFSETQ. The CDR3 nucleotides read TGCGCCAGTAGACAGGGGACTAATGAAAAACTGTTTTTT. This gives the protein CASRQGTNEKLFF.

This clonotype was detected only a few times. The rearrangement joins TRBV11-1 to TRBJ2-3; 12 bases align to TRBD2. The length of the CDR3 is 17 residues. The ends lost 0 bases at V and 6 bases at J; junction bases unmatched: 7. In germline, CDR1 is SGHAT, CDR2 FQDESV (reference sequence). This CDR3 reads CASSLAASGGAADTQYF. The CDR3 nucleotides are TGTGCCAGCAGCTTAGCCGCTAGCGGGGGGGCCGCGGATACGCAGTATTTT.

This clonotype was seen a handful of times. The chain links TRBV24-1 to TRBJ2-3; 10 nucleotides line up with TRBD1. This CDR3 region has 15 residues. Per germline, CDR1 KGHDR and CDR2 SFDVKD. Trimming cost V 7 bases and J 3 bases; bases outside gene matches: 6. The DNA of the CDR3 is TGTGCCACCAGCACCCGGGACAGGGGAACAGATACGCAGTATTTT. Amino acid sequence: CATSTRDRGTDTQYF.

The chain combines TRBV5-1 with TRBJ2-4, with 9 bases matching TRBD1. CDR3 length equals 15 residues. The V gene's germline CDR1 is SGHRS and CDR2 YFSETQ. Trimming removed 3 bases from V and 6 bases from J; junction bases left unmatched: 7. This chain's CDR3 is CASSSGGTGTNIQYF. The CDR3 DNA sequence: TGCGCCAGCAGCTCCGGTGGGACAGGGACAAACATTCAGTACTTC.

This clonotype was counted between two and nine times. V usage is TRBV6-5 and J usage is TRBJ2-7; 8 nucleotides match TRBD1. The ends lost 2 bases at V and 6 bases at J; junction bases unmatched: 6. Germline loops: CDR1 MNHEY, CDR2 SVGAGI. This CDR3 has 14 amino acids. The CDR3 bases are TGTGCCAGCAGTTACCATGGACAGGGCTCCGAGCAGTACTTC. Its translation is CASSYHGQGSEQYF.

This clonotype has a handful of counts. V and J are TRBV7-2 and TRBJ1-2; D is perhaps TRBD1 (6 bases). The CDR3 has 14 residues. Trimming took 5 bases from V and 3 from J, leaving 13 bases between them. Germline V gene lookup returns CDR1 SGHTA and CDR2 FQGNSA. CDR3 sequence reads: CASSAYRVDYGYTF. Here the CDR3 DNA reads TGTGCCAGCAGCGCCTACAGGGTAGACTATGGCTACACCTTC.

CDR3: CASRPSGGAADEQFF. The CDR3 DNA sequence: TGTGCCAGCCGCCCTAGCGGGGGGGCCGCAGATGAGCAGTTCTTC. The chain combines TRBV4-2 with TRBJ2-1; 12 positions agree with TRBD2. Unmatched junction bases numbered 10, after V lost 8 bases and J lost 8 bases. The CDR3 consists of 15 residues. Germline loops: CDR1 LGHNA, CDR2 YNFKEQ.

The chain joins TRBV4-1 to TRBJ2-1; D is ambiguous. The germline CDR1 and CDR2 sequences are MGHRA and YSYEKL. This CDR3 comprises 14 residues. Trimming shortened V by 4 bases and J by 0 bases, and 7 bases separated the two germline ends. This chain's CDR3 is CASSPWGSYNEQFF. Here the CDR3 DNA reads TGCGCCAGCAGCCCGTGGGGCTCCTACAATGAGCAGTTCTTC.

This clonotype was recorded a few times. The chain carries TRBV6-4 and TRBJ1-1; possible D gene TRBD1, 5 bases. This CDR3 spans 13 amino acids. V lost 6 bases, J lost 5 bases, and 13 bases lay in between. Germline V lookup: CDR1 MRHNA, CDR2 SNTAGT. CDR3 amino acids: CASRPPGGTEAFF. As DNA, the CDR3 is TGTGCCAGCAGACCTCCGGGGGGGACTGAAGCTTTCTTT.

This clonotype was observed a few times. The rearrangement uses TRBV7-2 and TRBJ2-5; 8 bases line up with TRBD2. This CDR3 has 15 residues. The ends lost 5 bases at V and 2 bases at J; junction bases unmatched: 7. Germline V lookup: CDR1 SGHTA, CDR2 FQGNSA. In nucleotides, the CDR3 is TGTGCCAGCAGCCTCAACGGGGGGGCGCAAGAGACCCAGTACTTC. This codes for CASSLNGGAQETQYF.

This clonotype was counted a few times. This chain connects TRBV10-1 to TRBJ2-3; D is perhaps TRBD1 (6 bases). Trimming took off 8 bases at V and 4 bases at J, with 16 bases between the two ends. Germline loops: CDR1 WNHNN, CDR2 SYGVQD (reference sequence). The CDR3 is made up of 14 amino acids. The CDR3 sequence: CASDTGSGPDTQYF. The DNA for the CDR3 is TGCGCCAGCGACACAGGGTCAGGTCCAGATACGCAGTATTTT.

This clonotype was picked up a small number of times. This chain links TRBV25-1 with TRBJ1-1; D might be TRBD1 (5 bases). CDR1 and CDR2 (germline): MGHDK, SYGVNS. The CDR3 sequence is 16 residues long. V lost 2 bases to trimming and J lost 3 bases, with 16 bases between them. CDR3 residues: CASSEVGGTEDTEAFF. The CDR3 DNA is TGTGCCAGCAGTGAAGTTGGGGGGACGGAGGACACTGAAGCTTTCTTT.

The genes are TRBV11-2 and TRBJ2-7, with D tentatively TRBD2 (7 bases). Germline lookup yields CDR1 SGHAT and CDR2 FQNNGV. CDR3 length: 14 amino acids. The V end was cut by 1 base, the J end by 5 bases, with 12 bases between. The CDR3 bases are TGTGCCAGCAGCTTAGGAGGCGGGGGCGACGAGCAGTACTTC. Translation: CASSLGGGGDEQYF.

The chain uses TRBV15 and TRBJ2-1; D gene unclear. V was trimmed by 0 bases and J by 8 bases, leaving 11 bases between them. The CDR3 sequence is 14 residues long. Germline lookup yields CDR1 LNHNV and CDR2 YYDKDF (reference sequence). CDR3: CATSRDSGDDEQFF. CDR3 nucleotides: TGTGCCACCAGCAGAGATTCGGGCGATGATGAGCAGTTCTTC.